Below, one TCR beta chain is given with its context. This specimen belongs to a study of regulatory and conventional T cells in RAG deficiency. The assay was immunoSEQ multiplex PCR, and TCRdb's table has in-frame clones only and misses some. Among approximately 30,000 clones listed, about 96% were seen once. Genomic DNA came from blood conventional CD4+ T cells gated CD25-low CD127-high. CDR3 length: 14 amino acids. Germline V gene sequence: CDR1 KGHSH, CDR2 LQKENI. Between the trimmed V and J ends, which lost 4 bases and 2 bases, there was a span of 11 bases. The data also belong to a second study, concerning regulatory T cells. That work adds: Primers: 52 TRBV forward and 13 TRBJ reverse.

Sample: CD25- CD4+ T cells sorted from blood. The chain has TRBV18 and TRBJ1-2, with D perhaps TRBD1 (6 bases). The source of this sequence is a human donor in good health. This CDR3 is CASSLGQPNYGYTF. CDR3 in DNA: TGTGCCAGCTCACTCGGACAGCCAAACTATGGCTACACCTTC.